One and the same sample provided the 13 T cell receptor beta chains below, sequenced in a study of blood T cells in healthy people across ages. Next came a second PCR, run for about 6 to 11 cycles, which used a sample-barcoded 5' primer along with a J-beta primer mix. TCRdb used MiXCR to reprocess the 5' RACE reads, holding one entry per CDR3 protein. The sample carries approximately 770,000 distinct CDR3 sequences, 58% recorded once. Sequencing was carried out using blood. All receptors derive from a man aged 25-40 years in good health.

The chain is built from TRBV18 and TRBJ1-2; 8 positions agree with TRBD1. The germline gives CDR1 KGHSH, CDR2 LQKENI. V lost 5 bases to trimming and J lost 4 bases; unmatched junction nucleotides: 9. The CDR3 has 15 amino acids. The CDR3 DNA follows: TGTGCCAGCTCAAAGACACAGGGGGATCGCTATGGCTACACCTTC. This translates into CASSKTQGDRYGYTF.

This clonotype was seen repeatedly, ten times or more. This chain uses TRBV20-1 with TRBJ2-7; the match to TRBD1 covers 8 bases. The CDR3 has 12 amino acids. Germline assignment: CDR1 DFQATT and CDR2 SNEGSKA (reference sequence). CDR3 sequence (DNA): TGCAGGACGGGCAGGGGGCCCTACGAGCAGTACTTC. It encodes CRTGRGPYEQYF.

The chain recombines TRBV10-3 with TRBJ2-3; 10 bases fit TRBD2. There are 14 residues in the CDR3. Losses at the gene ends were 8 bases for V and 2 bases for J; bases not matched to a gene: 4. Germline V gene sequence: CDR1 ENHRY, CDR2 SYGVKD. CDR3 DNA sequence: TGTGCCATCGCCGGGACTAGCGTCACAGATACGCAGTATTTT. Amino acids: CAIAGTSVTDTQYF.

This clonotype was observed a few times. This chain connects TRBV12-3 or TRBV12-4 to TRBJ2-4; D ambiguous. The CDR3 is 14 residues long. V lost 3 bases and J 3 bases, leaving 9 bases between the germline ends. As DNA, the CDR3 is TGTGCCAGCAGTTTTGGGTCGTTCAAAAACATTCAGTACTTC. It translates to CASSFGSFKNIQYF.

The genes are TRBV4-3 and TRBJ2-5; D may be TRBD2 (5 bases). The J call may be faulty, since TRBJ2-7 better matches the DNA end. Germline CDR1 and CDR2: LGHNA and YSLEER. The CDR3 has 14 residues. The CDR3 DNA reads TGCGCCAGCAGCCAAAATCCGGGATTGTCCGAGCAGTACTTC. Protein sequence: CASSQNPGLSEQYF.

This chain uses TRBV27 with TRBJ1-1, with no clear D. CDR1 MNHEY and CDR2 SMNVEV come from the germline V gene (reference sequence). V dropped 2 bases and J dropped 2 bases, with 15 bases sitting between them. The CDR3 totals 16 residues. The CDR3 region is CASSLLPVRQNTEAFF. CDR3 bases: TGTGCCAGCAGTTTACTTCCCGTAAGACAAAACACTGAAGCTTTCTTT.

The V gene is TRBV10-3, the J gene TRBJ2-5, with 7 nucleotides matching TRBD2. The CDR3 has 14 amino acids. In germline, CDR1 is ENHRY, CDR2 SYGVKD. V lost 3 bases to trimming and J lost 11 bases; unmatched junction nucleotides: 12. The CDR3 nucleotides read TGTGCCATCAGTGACTCCGGGACTAACAATGAGCAGTACTTC. Its protein is CAISDSGTNNEQYF.

The rearrangement uses TRBV7-2 and TRBJ2-1; TRBD2 matches 16 bases. This CDR3 comprises 19 residues. Germline V gives CDR1 SGHTA, CDR2 FQGNSA. With 4 bases clipped from V and 1 base from J, the junction kept 7 bases outside the gene matches. The CDR3 is CASSSRGTSGRGSYNEQFF. CDR3 DNA: TGTGCCAGCAGCTCACGCGGGACTAGCGGGAGGGGGTCCTACAATGAGCAGTTCTTC. The whole variable domain, filled in from reference TRBV7-2 and TRBJ2-1, reads GAGVSQSPSNKVTEKGKDVELRCDPISGHTALYWYRQSLGQGLEFLIYFQGNSAPDKSGLPSDRFSAERTGGSVSTLTIQRTQQEDSAVYLCASSSRGTSGRGSYNEQFFGPGTRLTVL.

The V gene is TRBV10-3, the J gene TRBJ2-1; D not certain. The V end lost 3 bases, the J end lost 4 bases, and 16 bases lay between the germline ends. The germline V gene encodes CDR1 ENHRY and CDR2 SYGVKD. The CDR3 has 16 residues. The CDR3 sequence: CAISDPKLALYNEQFF. The DNA of the CDR3 is TGTGCCATCAGTGACCCGAAGTTGGCCTTGTACAATGAGCAGTTCTTC.

The chain combines TRBV29-1 with TRBJ2-7, with D possibly being TRBD2 (5 bases). The DNA end is more similar to TRBJ2-5, so the J call may be wrong. Germline CDR1 is SQVTM and CDR2 is ANQGSEA. The CDR3 sequence is 13 residues long. CDR3 sequence (DNA): TGCAGCGTTGAATCGGGGTTGGGCGAGACCCAGTACTTC. Translation: CSVESGLGETQYF.

V gene TRBV4-2 combines with J gene TRBJ2-3; 14 bases line up with TRBD2. V was pared by 7 bases and J by 5 bases, with 20 bases of the junction left unmatched. Germline V gene data show CDR1 as LGHNA and CDR2 as YNFKEQ. The CDR3 is 20 amino acids. CDR3 in DNA: TGTGCCAGCACCCCGAATACCTGGGCCGGGACTAGCGGGAGAGGAGATACGCAGTATTTT. Its translation: CASTPNTWAGTSGRGDTQYF.

The chain has TRBV12-3 or TRBV12-4 and TRBJ1-2, with a possible D match to TRBD1 (5 bases). V was trimmed by 8 bases and J by 6 bases, leaving 22 bases between them. The CDR3 is made up of 15 amino acids. CDR3 sequence reads: CASGQKPRGTHGYTF. The CDR3 bases are TGTGCCAGCGGGCAGAAACCGAGGGGAACCCATGGCTACACCTTC.

The rearrangement links TRBV18 to TRBJ1-2, with a tentative D call TRBD1 (6 bases). CDR1 is KGHSH, CDR2 LQKENI, per germline. CDR3 length: 15 residues. Trimming pared 0 bases from V and 2 bases from J, leaving 10 bases between. CDR3 in amino acids: CASSPPGGMNYGYTF. The CDR3 nucleotides read TGTGCCAGCTCACCACCCGGGGGCATGAACTATGGCTACACCTTC. Full variable domain (outside the CDR3, taken from reference TRBV18 and TRBJ1-2): NAGVMQNPRHLVRRRGQEARLRCSPMKGHSHVYWYRQLPEEGLKFMVYLQKENIIDESGMPKERFSAEFPKEGPSILRIQQVVRGDSAAYFCASSPPGGMNYGYTFGSGTRLTVV.